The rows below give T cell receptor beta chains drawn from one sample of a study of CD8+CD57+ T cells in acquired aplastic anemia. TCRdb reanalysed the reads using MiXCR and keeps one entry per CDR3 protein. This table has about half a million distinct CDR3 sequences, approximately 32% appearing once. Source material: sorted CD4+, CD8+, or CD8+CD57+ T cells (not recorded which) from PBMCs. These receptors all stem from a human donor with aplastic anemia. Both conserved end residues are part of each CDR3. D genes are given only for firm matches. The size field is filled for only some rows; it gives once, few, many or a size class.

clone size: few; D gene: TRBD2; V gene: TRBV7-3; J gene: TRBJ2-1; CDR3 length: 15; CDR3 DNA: TGTGCCAGCATCATATTAGCGGGGTCCTACAATGAGCAGTTCTTC; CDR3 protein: CASIILAGSYNEQFF
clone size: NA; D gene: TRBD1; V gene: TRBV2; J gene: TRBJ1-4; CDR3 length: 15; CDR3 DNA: TGTGCCAGCAGTGAAGGATGGGGACAGGGTGAAAAACTGTTTTTT; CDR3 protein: CASSEGWGQGEKLFF
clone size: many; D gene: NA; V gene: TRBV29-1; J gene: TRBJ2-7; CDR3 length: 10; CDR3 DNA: TGCAGCGTTTGGGGTAAAGAGCAGTACTTC; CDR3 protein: CSVWGKEQYF
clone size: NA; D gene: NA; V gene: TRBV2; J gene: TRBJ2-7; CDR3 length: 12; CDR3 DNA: TGTGCCAGCATGTACGGGCGGAACGAGCAGTACTTC; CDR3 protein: CASMYGRNEQYF
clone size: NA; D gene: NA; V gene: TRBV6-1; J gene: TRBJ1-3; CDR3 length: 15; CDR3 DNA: TGTGCCAGCAGGATGGACCCCCGCTCTGGAAACACCATATATTTT; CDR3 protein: CASRMDPRSGNTIYF
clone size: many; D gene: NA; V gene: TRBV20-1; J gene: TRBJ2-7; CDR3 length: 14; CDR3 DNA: TGCAGTGCTAGAGGTAGCGGAGGGGCCTACGAGCAGTACTTC; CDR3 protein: CSARGSGGAYEQYF
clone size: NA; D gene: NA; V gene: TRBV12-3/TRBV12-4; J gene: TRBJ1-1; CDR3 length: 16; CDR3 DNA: TGTGCCAGCATCAAGGTGGGGGGTAGGGCGGTCACTGAAGCTTTCTTT; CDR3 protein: CASIKVGGRAVTEAFF
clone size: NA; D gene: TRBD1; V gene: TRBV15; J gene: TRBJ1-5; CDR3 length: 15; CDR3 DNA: TGTGCCACCAGCAGTAGGACAGGGGGTATGCAGCCCCAGCATTTT; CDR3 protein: CATSSRTGGMQPQHF
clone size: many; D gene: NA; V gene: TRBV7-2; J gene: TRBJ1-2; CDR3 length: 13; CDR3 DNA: TGTGCCAGCAACGGACAACTAGCAGGTGGCTACACCTTC; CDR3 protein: CASNGQLAGGYTF
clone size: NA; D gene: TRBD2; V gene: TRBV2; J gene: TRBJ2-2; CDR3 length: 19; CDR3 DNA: TGTGCCAGCAGCCGATCCGGGACTAGCGGGGGGCTGAACACCGGGGAGCTGTTTTTT; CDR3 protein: CASSRSGTSGGLNTGELFF
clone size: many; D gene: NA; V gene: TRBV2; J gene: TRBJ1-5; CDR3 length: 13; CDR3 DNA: TGTGCCAGCAGTGGGGGGTGGAATCAGCCCCAGCATTTT; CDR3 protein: CASSGGWNQPQHF
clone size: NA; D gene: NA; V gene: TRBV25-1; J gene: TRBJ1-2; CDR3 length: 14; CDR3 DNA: TGTGCCAGCAGTGAAAGGCAGGGGCGAATTGGCTACACCTTC; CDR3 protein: CASSERQGRIGYTF
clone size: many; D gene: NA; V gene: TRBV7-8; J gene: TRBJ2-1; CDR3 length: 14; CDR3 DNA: TGTGCCAGCACCGCCGGGGGCTCCTACAATGAGCAGTTCTTC; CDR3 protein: CASTAGGSYNEQFF
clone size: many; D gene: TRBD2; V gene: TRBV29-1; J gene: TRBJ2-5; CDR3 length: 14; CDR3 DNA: TGCAGCGTTGAGGGGCGGGAGGGCCGGGAGACCCAGTACTTC; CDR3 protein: CSVEGREGRETQYF
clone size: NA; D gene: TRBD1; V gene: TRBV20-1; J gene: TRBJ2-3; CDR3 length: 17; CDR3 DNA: TGCAGTGCTAGAGATCGTCGGAGAGTCAGGGGGTCAGATACGCAGTATTTT; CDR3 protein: CSARDRRRVRGSDTQYF
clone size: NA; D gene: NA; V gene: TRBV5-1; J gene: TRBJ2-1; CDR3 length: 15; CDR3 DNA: TGCGCCAGCAGCTTGGTTACAGGGAGTTCGAATGAGCAGTTCTTC; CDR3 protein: CASSLVTGSSNEQFF
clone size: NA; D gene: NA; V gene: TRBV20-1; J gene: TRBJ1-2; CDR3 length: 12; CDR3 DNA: TGCAGTGCTAGAGGGGCGGGGGACGGCTACACCTTC; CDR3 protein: CSARGAGDGYTF
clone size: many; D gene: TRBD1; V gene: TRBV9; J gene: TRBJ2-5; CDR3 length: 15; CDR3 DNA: TGTGCCAGCAGTGGGGACAGGAGATCCCAAGAGACCCAGTACTTC; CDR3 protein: CASSGDRRSQETQYF
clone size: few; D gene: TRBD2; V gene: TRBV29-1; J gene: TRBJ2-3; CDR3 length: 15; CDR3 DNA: TGCAGCGTTGAAGGGGCTAGCGGGGGCGAGGGTGCGCAGTATTTT; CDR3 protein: CSVEGASGGEGAQYF
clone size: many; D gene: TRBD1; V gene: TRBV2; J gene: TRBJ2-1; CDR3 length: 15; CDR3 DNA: TGTGCCAGCAGTGCTCGGACAGGGCTCTACAATGAGCAGTTCTTC; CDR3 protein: CASSARTGLYNEQFF